Below are 4 T cell receptor beta chains sequenced from a single sample in a study of blood T cell repertoires in COVID-19. Profiling relied on immunoSEQ multiplex PCR, and the TCRdb table lists in-frame clones only, not all of them. The sample has 130,000 to 150,000 clones, around 84% seen once. The material sequenced was peripheral blood. Source of these receptors: a woman in her fifties or sixties with acute or convalescent COVID-19.

The rearrangement joins TRBV7-3 to TRBJ1-1; possibly TRBD1 for D (6 bases). This CDR3 region has 13 residues. Trimming removed 4 bases from V and 6 bases from J, with 12 bases in between. The germline CDR1 and CDR2 sequences are SGHTA and FQGTGA. The CDR3 DNA sequence: TGTGCCAGCAGCTCCTCACAGGGTTCTGAAGCTTTCTTT. It yields the protein CASSSSQGSEAFF.

Remarks on this clone: Relative to the germline gene, one junction end is altered; a read error may explain this. The chain couples TRBV6-5 to TRBJ1-1, with 10 bases aligning to TRBD1. Germline values: CDR1 MNHEY, CDR2 SVGAGI. CDR3 size: 15 residues. The CDR3 DNA reads TGTGCCAGCAGTCCCGGGACAGGGGTGAACGCTGAAGCTTTCTTT. This sequence encodes CASSPGTGVNAEAFF.

J is TRBJ2-5 and V is TRBV7-2; tentative D call: TRBD2 (5 bases). Per the germline V gene, CDR1 is SGHTA and CDR2 is FQGNSA. V lost 8 bases to trimming and J lost 2 bases, with 12 bases between them. The CDR3 is 13 residues long. The CDR3 sequence is CASRSSGQETQYF. The CDR3 nucleotides are TGTGCCAGCCGATCCAGCGGACAAGAGACCCAGTACTTC.

This clone was detected only a few times. This rearrangement joins TRBV7-2 to TRBJ1-2; TRBD1 matches 10 bases. This CDR3 comprises 15 residues. Germline V gene sequence: CDR1 SGHTA, CDR2 FQGNSA. V dropped 5 bases and J dropped 7; count of bases not matched to a gene: 10. The CDR3, as DNA: TGTGCCAGCAGCGCCAGACAGGGGGCGGAGGGTGGCTACACCTTC. Translated, it gives CASSARQGAEGGYTF.